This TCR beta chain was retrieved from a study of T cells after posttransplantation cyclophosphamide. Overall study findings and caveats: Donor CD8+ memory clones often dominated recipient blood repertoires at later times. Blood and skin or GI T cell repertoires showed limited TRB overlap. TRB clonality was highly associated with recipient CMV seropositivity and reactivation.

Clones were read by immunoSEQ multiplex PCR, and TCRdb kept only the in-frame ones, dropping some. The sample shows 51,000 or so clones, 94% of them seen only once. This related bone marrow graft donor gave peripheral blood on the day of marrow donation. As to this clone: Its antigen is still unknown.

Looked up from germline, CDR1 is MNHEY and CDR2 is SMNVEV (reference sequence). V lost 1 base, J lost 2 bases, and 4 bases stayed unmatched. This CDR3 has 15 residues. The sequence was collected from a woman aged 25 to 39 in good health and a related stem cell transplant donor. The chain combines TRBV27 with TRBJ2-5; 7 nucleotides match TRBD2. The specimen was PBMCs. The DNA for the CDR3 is TGTGCCAGCAGTTTATATGGGGGGGGACAAGAGACCCAGTACTTC. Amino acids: CASSLYGGGQETQYF.